This T cell receptor beta chain was recorded in a study of T cell responses to AZD1222 COVID-19 vaccine. Sequencing used immunoSEQ multiplex PCR; TCRdb keeps in-frame clones, though not all of them. The sample consists of tens of thousands of clones, 80% of them appearing once. Notes on this clone: Its cognate antigen is unknown.

Broader study findings: There were mostly white British donors and more females than males, and clonal diversity was possibly underestimated. When two AZD1222 doses had been given, Spike-specific TCR breadth and depth rose. Only a handful of AZD1222 recipients, more than five in all, had baseline seropositivity.

Per germline, CDR1 SGHDT and CDR2 YYEEEE. The CDR3 has 15 residues. Trimming cost V 0 bases and J 14 bases; bases outside gene matches: 14. The input for sequencing was peripheral blood, taken 28 days after the second AZD1222 dose. The origin of this receptor is an adult who received the AZD1222 COVID-19 vaccine. The gene calls are TRBV5-6 and TRBJ2-3; 8 nucleotides align to TRBD1. The CDR3 sequence is CASSLDSSLRDRPYF. The DNA for the CDR3 is TGTGCCAGCAGCTTGGATTCGTCGTTGCGGGACAGGCCGTATTTT.